This record concerns one T cell receptor beta chain sequence. Sequencing used immunoSEQ multiplex PCR; TCRdb keeps in-frame clones, though not all of them. The table includes approximately 330,000 clones, about 90% detected once. Those enrolled, adults aged roughly 18 to 95 years, came from around 25 US areas. This sample is drawn from a study of blood T cell repertoires in COVID-19. Study details: The analysed material was cDNA or gDNA that came from T cells, B-cell-depleted T cells, or PBMCs.

The ends lost 4 bases at V and 3 bases at J; junction bases unmatched: 6. Germline assignment: CDR1 SNHLY and CDR2 FYNNEI. The CDR3 extends over 17 amino acids. V is TRBV2 and J is TRBJ2-2; TRBD1 matches at 12 bases. This receptor was taken from a woman in her 30s who had recovered from COVID-19. The sample comprised PBMCs or T cells enriched from blood (not recorded which). As DNA, the CDR3 is TGTGCCAGCAGTGCTGACCGGGACAGGGGGCACACCGGGGAGCTGTTTTTT. Translated, it gives CASSADRDRGHTGELFF.